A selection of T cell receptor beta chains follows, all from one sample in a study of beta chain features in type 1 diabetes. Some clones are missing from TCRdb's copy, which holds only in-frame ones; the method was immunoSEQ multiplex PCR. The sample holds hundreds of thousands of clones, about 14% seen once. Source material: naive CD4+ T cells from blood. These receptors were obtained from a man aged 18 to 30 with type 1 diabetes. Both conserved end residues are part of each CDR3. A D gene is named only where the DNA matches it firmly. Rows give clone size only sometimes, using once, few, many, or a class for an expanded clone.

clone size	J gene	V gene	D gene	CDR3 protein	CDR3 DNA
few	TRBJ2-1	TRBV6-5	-	CASTPTTPYNEQFF	TGTGCCAGCACCCCTACTACCCCCTACAATGAGCAGTTCTTC
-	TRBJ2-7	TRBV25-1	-	CASSEKMSSYEQYF	TGTGCCAGCAGTGAAAAGATGAGCTCCTACGAGCAGTACTTC
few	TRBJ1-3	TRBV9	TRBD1	CASSPRQGPGNTIYF	TGTGCCAGCAGCCCACGACAGGGGCCAGGAAACACCATATATTTT
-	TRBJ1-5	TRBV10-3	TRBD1	CAISGQGLRNQPQHF	TGTGCCATCTCCGGACAGGGGCTGAGGAATCAGCCCCAGCATTTT
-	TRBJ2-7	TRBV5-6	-	CASSLIYEQYF	TGTGCCAGCAGCTTGATCTACGAGCAGTACTTC
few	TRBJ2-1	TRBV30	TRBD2	CAWSVGLAGGPLDEQFF	TGTGCCTGGAGTGTAGGACTAGCGGGAGGGCCTTTGGATGAGCAGTTCTTC
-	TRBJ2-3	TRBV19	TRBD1	CASSAWDSLSTDTQYF	TGTGCCAGTAGTGCCTGGGACAGTTTAAGCACAGATACGCAGTATTTT
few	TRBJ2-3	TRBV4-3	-	CASSQASGADTQYF	TGCGCCAGCAGCCAAGCCTCCGGGGCAGATACGCAGTATTTT
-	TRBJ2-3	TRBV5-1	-	CASSLAETSTDTQYF	TGCGCCAGCAGCTTGGCAGAGACTAGCACAGATACGCAGTATTTT
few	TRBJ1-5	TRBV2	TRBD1	CASSGQGGSNQPQHF	TGTGCCAGCAGTGGGCAGGGGGGAAGCAATCAGCCCCAGCATTTT
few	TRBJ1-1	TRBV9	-	CASSVVGTSTEAFF	TGTGCCAGCAGCGTAGTGGGGACTAGCACTGAAGCTTTCTTT
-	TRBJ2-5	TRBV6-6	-	CASRSGEETQYF	TGTGCCAGCAGATCAGGGGAAGAGACCCAGTACTTC
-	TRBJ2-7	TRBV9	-	CASSAPGSYEQYF	TGTGCCAGCAGCGCCCCGGGGTCCTACGAGCAGTACTTC
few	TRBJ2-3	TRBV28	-	CASRTTAMGYTQYF	TGTGCCAGCAGAACGACCGCCATGGGATATACGCAGTATTTT
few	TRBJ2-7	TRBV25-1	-	CASSEYSGTYEQYF	TGTGCCAGCAGTGAATATAGCGGTACCTACGAGCAGTACTTC
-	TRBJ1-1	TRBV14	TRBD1	CASSQGTSSTGGTEAFF	TGTGCCAGCAGCCAAGGGACGTCCTCGACAGGGGGCACTGAAGCTTTCTTT
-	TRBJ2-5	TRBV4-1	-	CASSQGHSQETQYF	TGCGCCAGCAGCCAGGGACACAGCCAAGAGACCCAGTACTTC
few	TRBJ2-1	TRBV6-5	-	CASSYSRQDNEQFF	TGTGCCAGCAGTTACTCCCGGCAGGACAATGAGCAGTTCTTC
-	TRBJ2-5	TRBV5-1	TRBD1	CASSSGQGKETQYF	TGCGCCAGCAGCTCCGGACAGGGAAAAGAGACCCAGTACTTC
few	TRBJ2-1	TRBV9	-	CASSVAQDNEQFF	TGTGCCAGCAGCGTAGCACAAGACAATGAGCAGTTCTTC
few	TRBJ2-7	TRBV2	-	CASSMPPGQQYF	TGTGCCAGCAGTATGCCGCCGGGACAGCAGTACTTC
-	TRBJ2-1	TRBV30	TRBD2	CAFSPSSGNYNEQFF	TGTGCCTTCTCCCCCTCTAGCGGGAATTACAATGAGCAGTTCTTC
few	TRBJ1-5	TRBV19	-	CASSLLGVLNQPQHF	TGTGCCAGTAGCCTTTTAGGGGTCCTCAATCAGCCCCAGCATTTT
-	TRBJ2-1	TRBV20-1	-	CSARNHEQFF	TGCAGTGCTAGAAATCATGAGCAGTTCTTC
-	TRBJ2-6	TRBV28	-	CASSFGRGSGANVLTF	TGTGCCAGCAGTTTTGGGCGAGGCTCTGGGGCCAACGTCCTGACTTTC
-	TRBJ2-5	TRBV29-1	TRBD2	CSASTSGKETQYF	TGCAGCGCTTCGACTAGCGGTAAAGAGACCCAGTACTTC
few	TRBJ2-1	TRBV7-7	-	CASSLGGGTYNEQFF	TGTGCTAGCAGCTTAGGAGGGGGCACCTACAATGAGCAGTTCTTC
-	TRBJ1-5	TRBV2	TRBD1	CASSGQGVDQPQHF	TGTGCCAGCAGCGGACAGGGGGTTGATCAGCCCCAGCATTTT
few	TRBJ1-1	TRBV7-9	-	CASSLVGENTEAFF	TGTGCCAGCAGCTTAGTCGGGGAGAACACTGAAGCTTTCTTT
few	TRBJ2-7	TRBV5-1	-	CASSLDEVQYF	TGCGCCAGCAGCTTGGACGAGGTGCAGTACTTC
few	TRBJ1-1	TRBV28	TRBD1	CASSNAGTVNTEAFF	TGTGCCAGCAGTAACGCCGGGACAGTGAACACTGAAGCTTTCTTT
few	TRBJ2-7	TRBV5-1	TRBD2	CASTPGRGEQYF	TGCGCCAGCACCCCTGGGAGGGGCGAGCAGTACTTC
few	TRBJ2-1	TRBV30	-	CAWTPGSRTYNEQFF	TGTGCCTGGACTCCGGGCAGCAGAACCTACAATGAGCAGTTCTTC
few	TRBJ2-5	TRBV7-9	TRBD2	CASAGDVKETQYF	TGTGCCAGCGCGGGGGACGTCAAAGAGACCCAGTACTTC
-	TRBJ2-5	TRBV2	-	CASREGYQETQYF	TGTGCCAGCAGGGAGGGGTACCAAGAGACCCAGTACTTC
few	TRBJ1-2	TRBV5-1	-	CASSFTLVGNYGYTF	TGCGCCAGCAGCTTCACCCTAGTAGGGAACTATGGCTACACCTTC
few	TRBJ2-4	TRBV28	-	CASSGSGVAKNIQYF	TGTGCCAGCAGTGGCTCAGGGGTCGCCAAAAACATTCAGTACTTC
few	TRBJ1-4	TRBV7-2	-	CASSLGGDLSEKLFF	TGTGCCAGCAGCTTAGGGGGGGACCTCTCGGAAAAACTGTTTTTT
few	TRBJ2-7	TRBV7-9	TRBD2	CASSLKRASGSHYEQYF	TGTGCCAGCAGCCTGAAACGGGCTAGCGGGAGCCACTACGAGCAGTACTTC
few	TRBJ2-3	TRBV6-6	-	CASISRTNTDTQYF	TGTGCCAGCATATCCAGGACAAACACAGATACGCAGTATTTT
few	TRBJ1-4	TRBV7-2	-	CASSPGRSHEKLFF	TGTGCCAGCAGCCCCGGACGGTCCCATGAAAAACTGTTTTTT
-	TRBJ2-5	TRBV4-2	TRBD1	CASRGQGPFQETQYF	TGTGCCAGCAGGGGACAGGGCCCCTTCCAAGAGACCCAGTACTTC
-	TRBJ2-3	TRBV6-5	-	CASSYLESTDTQYF	TGTGCCAGCAGTTACCTTGAGAGCACAGATACGCAGTATTTT
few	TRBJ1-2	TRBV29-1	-	CSVMDSPNYGYTF	TGCAGCGTCATGGACAGTCCTAACTATGGCTACACCTTC
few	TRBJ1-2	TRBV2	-	CASRGTSNYGYTF	TGTGCCAGCAGGGGGACATCTAACTATGGCTACACCTTC